This T cell receptor (beta chain) was retrieved from a study of human CD8 memory T cell subsets. Study conclusions and caveats: Stem-like memory T cells matched precursor exhausted T cells in high diversity, which effector memory cells lacked. Sequencing in this study was performed exclusively on T cell receptor beta chains.

TPEX cells were CCR7+ PD-1+ TIGIT+ early memory CD8+ T cells with exhausted-like traits. The authors enriched total CD8+ T cells by negative magnetic separation. Duplicate vials of some 150,000 sorted CD8+ T cells per subset supplied the RNA. The CDR3 is 15 amino acids. Per the germline V gene, CDR1 is LGHDT and CDR2 is YNNKEL (reference sequence). Frequency places this clonotype as medium-sized (0.01 to 0.1%). No antigen is known for it. Preparation of the TCR beta libraries relied on UMI-labeled 5' RACE. TCRdb reworked the 5' RACE reads into one entry per CDR3 protein, no DNA. This sample's table has about 6,900 distinct CDR3 sequences.

Sequenced input: CD8+ T cells from PBMCs. The rearrangement uses TRBV3-1 and TRBJ2-7; TCRdb returns TRBD1, unconfirmable since there is no DNA. The sequence came from a human donor in good health. The CDR3 is CASRDVQGQGYEQYF.